Sequencing of this T cell receptor (beta chain) was carried out in a study of TIL therapy for anti-PD-1-resistant metastatic lung cancer. Time point in this sample: pre-treatment sample, taken before nivolumab and TIL therapy. This was the immunoSEQ v3 assay. Produced via immunoSEQ multiplex PCR; TCRdb's table is partial and in-frame only. The sample records some 50,000 clones, less than 80% being singletons. The CDR3 has 15 residues. Germline CDR1 reads SGHTA; CDR2 reads FQGNSA. V gave up 1 base and J gave up 4 bases, with 11 bases separating them. The sequence derives from a man aged 65 to 79 with non-small cell lung cancer. Sequencing was performed on blood, taken at baseline. The chain has TRBV7-2 and TRBJ1-5; no clear D gene. Here the CDR3 reads CASSLGYRGNQPQHF. CDR3 DNA: TGTGCCAGCAGCTTAGGGTACAGAGGTAATCAGCCCCAGCATTTT.